Below are 24 T cell receptor beta chains sequenced from a single sample in a study of identical twins. MiXCR, applied by TCRdb to the 5' RACE reads, yields one record per CDR3 protein. The sample consists of approximately 220,000 distinct CDR3 sequences, 9.4% of them appearing once. Input material: memory (CD45RO+) T cells sorted from blood. Receptor source: a woman under 30 in good health.

This clonotype has only one observation. CDR3 region: CASLRPPSYEQYF. Written as DNA, the CDR3 is TGTGCCAGCCTTCGGCCTCCATCCTACGAGCAGTACTTC. The chain recombines TRBV2 with TRBJ2-7; D remains unclear. Per the germline V gene, CDR1 is SNHLY and CDR2 is FYNNEI. V was clipped by 8 bases and J by 1 base, with 12 bases between them. The CDR3 totals 13 residues.

The sample holds a few counts of this clonotype. The chain employs TRBV12-3 or TRBV12-4 and TRBJ1-2; maybe TRBD1 (6 bases). This CDR3 comprises 14 residues. V shed 6 bases and J shed 0 bases, with 11 bases lying between them. CDR3 protein: CASSPQGSNYGYTF. Here the CDR3 DNA reads TGTGCCAGCAGCCCACAGGGTTCTAACTATGGCTACACCTTC.

This clonotype was seen at least ten times. The chain recombines TRBV3-1 with TRBJ2-1; 7 bases agree with TRBD2. The J segment lost 1 base and the V segment lost 9 bases, leaving 9 bases of the junction unmatched. The germline V gene has CDR1 LGHDT and CDR2 YNNKEL (reference sequence). This CDR3 region has 15 residues. CDR3 residues: CASNGGWGSYNEQFF. CDR3 bases: TGTGCCAGTAACGGGGGGTGGGGTTCCTACAATGAGCAGTTCTTC.

V and J are TRBV21-1 and TRBJ2-7. TRBV21-1 is termed a pseudogene. CDR3 size: 17 residues. CDR3 bases: TGTGCCAGCAGTTCCCATTTTCGAGGAGGAGAGTCCTACGAGCAGTACTTC. Its translation is CASSSHFRGGESYEQYF.

This clonotype has ten or more counts. CDR3 coding DNA: TGCAGCGTTGAGCTTTACAGGGGAAGCGGGGAGCTGTTTTTT. It translates to CSVELYRGSGELFF. This chain uses TRBV29-1 with TRBJ2-2; TRBD1 aligns across 7 bases. CDR1 and CDR2 (germline): SQVTM, ANQGSEA. The CDR3 runs to 14 residues. Trimming removed 3 bases from V and 7 bases from J; junction bases left unmatched: 8.

This clonotype was detected a few times. The chain carries TRBV20-1 and TRBJ2-3; TRBD2 agrees at 14 bases. Germline V CDR1 and CDR2: DFQATT, SNEGSKA (reference sequence). The CDR3 consists of 15 residues. The V segment lost 6 bases and the J segment 9 bases; nucleotides outside the gene matches: 11. DNA of the CDR3: TGCAGTGCCGCCCCGACTAGCGGGGGGGGTCGGACGCAGTATTTT. It is translated as CSAAPTSGGGRTQYF.

This clonotype was counted only a few times. This chain joins TRBV27 and TRBJ2-3; D is uncertain. With 5 bases removed from V and 2 bases from J, the gap between germline ends came to 14 bases. Germline lookup yields CDR1 MNHEY and CDR2 SMNVEV (reference sequence). The CDR3 has 15 residues. CDR3 loop: CASSKPGPNTDTQYF. The CDR3 DNA reads as TGTGCCAGCAGTAAACCGGGCCCTAACACAGATACGCAGTATTTT.

This clonotype was recorded many times. The chain has TRBV10-3 and TRBJ1-2; possibly TRBD1 for D (5 bases). Trimming took off 6 bases at V and 4 bases at J, with 12 bases between the two ends. CDR1 ENHRY and CDR2 SYGVKD come from the germline V gene. CDR3 length: 13 amino acids. The CDR3 spells CAIREFGGYGYTF. CDR3 coding DNA: TGTGCCATCAGAGAATTCGGGGGCTATGGCTACACCTTC.

This clonotype occurred a few times. The rearrangement joins TRBV20-1 to TRBJ2-1, with D uncertain. Trimming removed 3 bases at V and 7 bases at J, with 7 bases between. Germline CDR1 reads DFQATT; CDR2 reads SNEGSKA (reference sequence). The CDR3 loop spans 11 amino acids. CDR3 nucleotide sequence: TGCAGTGCTAGTTTGGAGAATGAGCAGTTCTTC. Protein sequence: CSASLENEQFF.

V gene TRBV7-8 combines with J gene TRBJ2-3; 7 bases map to TRBD2. Germline V lookup: CDR1 SGHVS, CDR2 FQNEAQ. V gave up 3 bases and J gave up 2 bases; unmatched junction bases: 5. The CDR3 totals 15 residues. In DNA form, the CDR3 reads TGTGCCAGCAGCTTCGTGGGGGGGGTCACAGATACGCAGTATTTT. This sequence encodes CASSFVGGVTDTQYF.

This clonotype was observed a handful of times. This rearrangement joins TRBV5-4 to TRBJ2-3; perhaps D is TRBD1 or TRBD2 (5 bases each). The CDR3 length is 17 residues. In germline, CDR1 is SGHNT, CDR2 YYREEE (reference sequence). V was shortened by 1 base and J by 0 bases, with 15 bases between the two germline ends. The CDR3 region has the DNA TGTGCCAGCAGCTTGTTTTCCGGGACGTCCAGCACAGATACGCAGTATTTT. Encoded protein: CASSLFSGTSSTDTQYF.

The genes are TRBV7-2 and TRBJ2-1; D is unclear. In germline, CDR1 is SGHTA, CDR2 FQGNSA. CDR3 length: 11 amino acids. V dropped 7 bases and J dropped 10 bases, with 11 bases sitting between them. The CDR3 spells CASTGLREQFF. The CDR3 DNA follows: TGTGCCAGCACCGGTCTCAGAGAGCAGTTCTTC.

This clonotype was counted only a few times. Its ends do not fully match the called genes, so a read error is possible. CDR3 loop: CASSPRRGF. The CDR3 nucleotides are TGTGCCAGCTCACCGCGACGAGGATTT. The chain has TRBV18 and TRBJ1-1; D is unclear. The CDR3 extends over 9 amino acids. CDR1 KGHSH and CDR2 LQKENI come from the germline V gene.

The rearrangement links TRBV3-1 to TRBJ1-4; D is unresolved. In germline, CDR1 is LGHDT, CDR2 YNNKEL (reference sequence). This CDR3 region has 13 residues. V was cut by 4 bases and J by 8 bases, with 11 bases left in between. The CDR3 DNA reads as TGTGCCAGCAGCCTCCGCGGAGAGGAAAAACTGTTTTTT. Translation: CASSLRGEEKLFF.

A remark on this clonotype: A read error is possible here, since a much larger clone lies one base away. V is TRBV12-3 or TRBV12-4 and J is TRBJ2-6; 7 bases are a match to TRBD2. CDR3 size: 15 residues. V lost 8 bases and J lost 5; bases outside the gene matches: 9. The CDR3: CASRYREAWANVLTF. DNA for the CDR3: TGTGCCAGCCGTTACCGGGAGGCTTGGGCCAACGTCCTGACTTTC.

The gene calls are TRBV20-1 and TRBJ2-7; TRBD1 matches at 8 bases. This CDR3 contains 16 residues. Germline V gene sequence: CDR1 DFQATT, CDR2 SNEGSKA (reference sequence). V dropped 6 bases and J dropped 5; count of bases not matched to a gene: 18. CDR3 loop: CSANKIDRGGGDEQYF. CDR3 DNA sequence: TGCAGTGCCAACAAAATAGACAGGGGAGGAGGCGACGAGCAGTACTTC.

This chain connects TRBV7-2 to TRBJ1-1; tentatively, D is TRBD1 (5 bases). This CDR3 is 16 amino acids long. The V end was cut by 5 bases, the J end by 2 bases, with 18 bases between. Per germline, CDR1 SGHTA and CDR2 FQGNSA. CDR3 region: CASSLRSGRYNTEAFF. As DNA, the CDR3 is TGTGCCAGCAGCCTAAGGTCAGGGAGGTACAACACTGAAGCTTTCTTT.

This clonotype came up a few times. The chain has TRBV6-5 and TRBJ2-7; 7 positions agree with TRBD2. Germline V gene lookup returns CDR1 MNHEY and CDR2 SVGAGI. With 0 bases clipped from V and 2 bases from J, the junction kept 7 bases outside the gene matches. This CDR3 spans 16 amino acids. In DNA, the CDR3 is TGTGCCAGCAGTTACTCCGGACGGGGGACTACCTACGAGCAGTACTTC. Protein sequence: CASSYSGRGTTYEQYF.

This clonotype was observed a few times. The genes are TRBV7-9 and TRBJ1-1, with D possibly being TRBD1 (6 bases). The ends were cut back, 5 bases at V and 1 base at J, with 17 bases in the middle. There are 16 residues in the CDR3. Germline assignment: CDR1 SEHNR and CDR2 FQNEAQ (reference sequence). Here the CDR3 reads CASSAPRGTPNTEAFF. The DNA of the CDR3 is TGTGCCAGCAGCGCGCCCCGGGGGACACCGAACACTGAAGCTTTCTTT.

This clonotype occurred a few times. The DNA for the CDR3 is TGTGCCAGCAGCCCCCGGGCTAGCGGATCCAATGAGCAGTTCTTC. Its protein is CASSPRASGSNEQFF. The gene calls are TRBV6-4 and TRBJ2-1; 7 positions agree with TRBD2. Per the germline V gene, CDR1 is MRHNA and CDR2 is SNTAGT. CDR3 size: 15 residues. V shed 6 bases and J 6 bases; nucleotides not matched to a gene: 11.

The table lists this clonotype with a few counts. The V call is TRBV7-9, the J call TRBJ1-5; 8 nucleotides align to TRBD1. The CDR3 has 16 residues. Germline CDR1 and CDR2: SEHNR and FQNEAQ (reference sequence). Trimming cost V 1 base and J 6 bases; bases outside gene matches: 8. The CDR3 loop is CASSLGAGGAGQPQHF. The CDR3 nucleotides read TGTGCCAGCAGCTTAGGTGCAGGGGGCGCCGGTCAGCCCCAGCATTTT.

This clonotype was detected only a few times. J is TRBJ1-5 and V is TRBV20-1; 8 bases map to TRBD1. Germline CDR1 and CDR2: DFQATT and SNEGSKA (reference sequence). The CDR3 runs to 13 residues. V lost 6 bases, J lost 6 bases, and 7 bases stayed unmatched. CDR3 in DNA: TGCAGTGCGATCCCAGGGGGCACTCAGCCCCAGCATTTT. Translated: CSAIPGGTQPQHF.

The V and J genes are TRBV20-1 and TRBJ2-7, with D hard to call. V shed 1 base and J shed 4 bases, with 8 bases lying between them. From germline, CDR1 is DFQATT and CDR2 SNEGSKA (reference sequence). The length of the CDR3 is 12 residues. This CDR3 reads CSARGLGYEQYF. CDR3 DNA sequence: TGCAGTGCTAGAGGGCTGGGATACGAGCAGTACTTC.

The chain couples TRBV5-4 to TRBJ1-2, with D unresolved. Germline V gene sequence: CDR1 SGHNT, CDR2 YYREEE (reference sequence). V was shortened by 0 bases and J by 3 bases, with 9 bases between the two germline ends. The CDR3 spans 14 residues. The CDR3 loop is CASSLDPQYYGYTF. For the CDR3, the DNA is TGTGCCAGCAGCTTGGATCCTCAGTACTATGGCTACACCTTC.